Sequencing of this T cell receptor beta chain was carried out in a study of T cells after yellow fever vaccination. For the study at large: When fractions had low cell numbers, they were prepared with SMART-Seq v4 Ultra Low Input. Overall study results and limits: A small proportion of clonotypes was detected in both the CD4 and CD8 compartments.

MiXCR was run by TCRdb on the 5' RACE reads, yielding one entry per CDR3 protein. The data contain hundreds of thousands of distinct CDR3 sequences, 9% to 15% of them singletons. V lost 2 bases, J lost 5 bases, and 15 bases lay in between. Germline V CDR1 and CDR2: LGHNA, YSLEER. This CDR3 comprises 15 residues. Points on this clonotype: Its target is not known.

The chain combines TRBV4-3 with TRBJ1-2; D remains ambiguous. This receptor was obtained from a man aged 25-45 years who received the YFV17D yellow fever vaccine. Sample: PBMCs, taken on the day of the yellow fever booster vaccination. This CDR3 reads CASSQNPRTGYGYTF. As DNA, the CDR3 is TGCGCCAGCAGCCAAAATCCCCGGACGGGATATGGCTACACCTTC.